The clone carrying this TCR beta chain was picked up a small number of times. What it binds is unknown. Germline assignment: CDR1 LGHNT and CDR2 FRNRAP. Trimming took 3 bases from V and 5 from J, leaving 4 bases between them. CDR3 length: 12 residues. This sample was taken from a study of cytomegalovirus exposure and HLA in healthy donors. General study findings and limits: A few V segments could not be told apart, such as TRBV6-2 and TRBV6-3, and were left out.

The PCR ran on 60 Vbeta and 13 Jbeta primers. TCRdb keeps only in-frame clones here, not all; method: immunoSEQ multiplex PCR. The sample has over 100,000 clones; approximately 80% are singletons. Sequencing was done on a sample of PBMCs. The V call is TRBV12-5, the J call TRBJ2-2; D unresolved. The receptor's source is a man aged 35-49 years in good health and CMV-seropositive. For the CDR3, the DNA is TGTGCTAGTGGTTTCGGGACCGGGGAGCTGTTTTTT. This gives the protein CASGFGTGELFF.